These T cell receptor beta chains were read from a single sample in a study of T-cell memory formation after mild COVID-19. TCRdb processed the 5' RACE reads anew with MiXCR; each CDR3 protein has one entry. The table includes some 110,000 distinct CDR3 sequences, about 18% detected once. Sequencing input: PBMCs or a T cell subset sorted from them (not recorded which). The source is an adult woman who had mild COVID-19 (a few samples of this study predate the infection). Cell type and time point are not known. The CDR3 runs from the conserved cysteine through the conserved F or W. The order of the fields is D gene, CDR3 length, J gene, V gene, clone size, CDR3 protein, CDR3 DNA. A D gene is named only where the DNA matches it firmly. For some rows the clone size is stated as once, few or many, or as a class when expanded; others skip it.

D: TRBD1; length: 16; J: TRBJ2-7; V: TRBV5-1; size: few; CDR3: CASSLDRERVSYEQYF; DNA: TGCGCCAGCAGTCTCGACAGGGAGCGAGTCTCCTACGAGCAGTACTTC
D: -; length: 14; J: TRBJ2-7; V: TRBV7-9; size: few; CDR3: CASSLPVGRYEQYF; DNA: TGTGCCAGCAGCTTGCCGGTGGGTCGGTACGAGCAGTACTTC
D: TRBD2; length: 14; J: TRBJ2-3; V: TRBV5-1; size: few; CDR3: CASSPGLAGDTQYF; DNA: TGCGCCAGCAGCCCAGGACTAGCGGGGGATACGCAGTATTTT
D: TRBD1; length: 15; J: TRBJ1-1; V: TRBV7-6; size: many; CDR3: CASGQGDMEGTEAFF; DNA: TGTGCCAGCGGCCAGGGGGACATGGAAGGAACTGAAGCTTTCTTT
D: -; length: 13; J: TRBJ1-5; V: TRBV4-1; size: -; CDR3: CASSQVYSQPQHF; DNA: TGCGCCAGCAGCCAAGTTTACAGTCAGCCCCAGCATTTT
D: -; length: 14; J: TRBJ2-3; V: TRBV12-3/TRBV12-4; size: -; CDR3: CASSLWTSTDTQYF; DNA: TGTGCCAGCAGCCTATGGACTAGCACAGATACGCAGTATTTT
D: -; length: 13; J: TRBJ2-1; V: TRBV5-1; size: few; CDR3: CASSLVSSSEQFF; DNA: TGCGCCAGCAGCTTGGTGTCTAGCAGTGAGCAGTTCTTC
D: TRBD2; length: 16; J: TRBJ2-1; V: TRBV14; size: few; CDR3: CASSLGEGPPANEQFF; DNA: TGTGCCAGCAGCCTAGGGGAGGGACCCCCCGCGAATGAGCAGTTCTTC
D: -; length: 14; J: TRBJ1-1; V: TRBV4-1; size: few; CDR3: CASSQGGGNTEAFF; DNA: TGCGCCAGCAGCCAAGGTGGCGGGAACACTGAAGCTTTCTTT
D: TRBD1; length: 17; J: TRBJ2-5; V: TRBV7-3; size: many; CDR3: CASSPGGTHRGRETQYF; DNA: TGTGCCAGCAGCCCCGGGGGGACTCACAGGGGGCGAGAGACCCAGTACTTC
D: -; length: 12; J: TRBJ2-3; V: TRBV6-5; size: many; CDR3: CASSPGADTQYF; DNA: TGTGCCAGCAGCCCTGGCGCAGATACGCAGTATTTT
D: -; length: 13; J: TRBJ2-7; V: TRBV4-1; size: many; CDR3: CASSQGVLGEQYF; DNA: TGCGCCAGCAGCCAAGGGGTTTTGGGGGAGCAGTACTTC
D: -; length: 17; J: TRBJ2-3; V: TRBV5-6; size: -; CDR3: CASSPGAPPAGTDTQYF; DNA: TGTGCCAGCAGCCCTGGGGCGCCTCCGGCTGGCACAGATACGCAGTATTTT
D: -; length: 12; J: TRBJ2-1; V: TRBV24-1; size: few; CDR3: CATSTEGREQFF; DNA: TGTGCCACCAGTACGGAGGGCCGGGAGCAGTTCTTC
D: -; length: 14; J: TRBJ1-4; V: TRBV19; size: few; CDR3: CATTDRPEDEKLFF; DNA: TGTGCCACGACCGACAGGCCAGAAGATGAAAAACTGTTTTTT
D: TRBD2; length: 15; J: TRBJ2-2; V: TRBV7-3; size: many; CDR3: CASSMGLATTGELFF; DNA: TGTGCCAGCAGCATGGGACTAGCCACCACCGGGGAGCTGTTTTTT
D: -; length: 15; J: TRBJ2-1; V: TRBV4-2; size: -; CDR3: CASSQVTGFDNEQFF; DNA: TGTGCCAGCAGCCAAGTTACGGGATTCGACAATGAGCAGTTCTTC
D: -; length: 14; J: TRBJ2-3; V: TRBV3-1; size: -; CDR3: CASSQVSYTDTQYF; DNA: TGTGCCAGCAGCCAAGTGAGCTACACAGATACGCAGTATTTT
D: TRBD1; length: 15; J: TRBJ2-2; V: TRBV12-3/TRBV12-4; size: many; CDR3: CASSKTGAHTGELFF; DNA: TGTGCCAGCAGCAAGACAGGGGCCCACACCGGGGAGCTGTTTTTT